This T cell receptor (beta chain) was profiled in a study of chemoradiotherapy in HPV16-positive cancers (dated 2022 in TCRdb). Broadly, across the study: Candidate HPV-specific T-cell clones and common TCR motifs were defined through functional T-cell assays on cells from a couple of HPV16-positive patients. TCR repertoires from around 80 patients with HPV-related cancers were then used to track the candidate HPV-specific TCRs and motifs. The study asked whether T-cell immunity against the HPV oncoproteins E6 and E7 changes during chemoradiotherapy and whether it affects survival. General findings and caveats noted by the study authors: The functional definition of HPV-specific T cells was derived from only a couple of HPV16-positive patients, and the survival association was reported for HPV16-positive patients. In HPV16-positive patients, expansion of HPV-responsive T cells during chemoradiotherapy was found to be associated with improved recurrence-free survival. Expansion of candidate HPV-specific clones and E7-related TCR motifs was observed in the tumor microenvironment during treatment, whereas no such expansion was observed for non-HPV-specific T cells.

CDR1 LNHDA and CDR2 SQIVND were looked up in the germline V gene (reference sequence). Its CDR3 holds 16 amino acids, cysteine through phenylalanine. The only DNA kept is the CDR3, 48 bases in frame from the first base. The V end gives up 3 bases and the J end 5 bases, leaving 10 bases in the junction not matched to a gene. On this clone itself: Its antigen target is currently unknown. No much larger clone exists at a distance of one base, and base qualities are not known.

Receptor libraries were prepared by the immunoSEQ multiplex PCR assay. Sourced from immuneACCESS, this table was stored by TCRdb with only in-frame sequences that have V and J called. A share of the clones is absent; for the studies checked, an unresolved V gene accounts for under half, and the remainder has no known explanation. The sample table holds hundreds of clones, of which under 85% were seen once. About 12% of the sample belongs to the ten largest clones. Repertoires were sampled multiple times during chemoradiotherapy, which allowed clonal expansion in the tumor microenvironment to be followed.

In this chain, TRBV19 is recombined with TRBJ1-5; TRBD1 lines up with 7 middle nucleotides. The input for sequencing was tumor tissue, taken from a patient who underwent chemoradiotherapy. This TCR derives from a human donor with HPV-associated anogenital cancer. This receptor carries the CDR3 CASSISHGDSHQPQHF. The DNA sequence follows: TGTGCCAGTAGTATCTCCCATGGGGACAGTCATCAGCCCCAGCATTTT.